This TCR beta chain was identified during a study of CD8+ T cells in alopecia areata. Notes on this clone: Its antigen is still unknown.

Documented treatment: oral pan-JAK inhibitor, 5-10 mg twice daily. Individuals with alopecia areata gave both lesional scalp punch biopsies and peripheral blood for collection. Study results and caveats: The study found tofacitinib significantly decreased scalp clonality and expanded CD8+ clones among the top 100. Scalp lesions, especially in alopecia totalis/universalis, had higher clonality than normal scalp. Unlike in mice, where it was clearer, TCR sharing across patients was less clear, possibly HLA-related.

This CDR3 is built from 14 residues. In germline, CDR1 is GTSNPN, CDR2 SVGIG (reference sequence). V was trimmed by 5 bases and J by 5 bases, leaving 19 bases between them. The sequencing template was cDNA reverse transcribed from extracted RNA. The protocol was immunoSEQ multiplex PCR, while the TCRdb copy is restricted to in-frame clones and leaves out a portion. The table has around 160,000 clones, less than 70% seen once. The sample in question was CD4+ T cells sorted from blood, obtained at week 24, from a patient treated with tofacitinib. This clonotype was sampled from a human donor with alopecia areata. The rearrangement links TRBV30 to TRBJ2-7; tentatively, D is TRBD1 (6 bases). The DNA of the CDR3 is TGTGCCTGGGACCCAGGGGAGCTGGGCCACGAGCAGTACTTC. Its protein is CAWDPGELGHEQYF.